The clone carrying this TCR beta chain was counted only a few times. Its antigen remains unidentified. The J segment lost 4 bases and the V segment lost 5 bases, leaving 6 bases of the junction unmatched. The CDR3 spans 14 residues. Germline V lookup: CDR1 MNHNS, CDR2 SASEGT. Quantitative barcoded 5'-RACE was used to prepare TCR beta libraries. TCRdb reanalysed the 5' RACE reads using MiXCR and keeps one entry per CDR3 protein. The repertoire holds 150,000 to 200,000 distinct CDR3 sequences, with roughly 12% as singletons. The data originate from a study of CD8 T cells in ankylosing spondylitis. Study outcomes and limitations: Peripheral blood held disease-linked clones only at relatively low frequency, and these were CD8+. In ankylosing spondylitis blood, a motif of fewer than 10 highly homologous TCR beta variants appeared characteristic. Reports of some motif variants in reactive arthritis synovial fluid and blood predate this one.

Sequenced material: blood, either unsorted or a sorted T cell fraction (not recorded which). The V call is TRBV6-1, the J call TRBJ1-1; 8 positions agree with TRBD1. This TCR was recovered from a male donor with ankylosing spondylitis or in good health (not recorded which). CDR3 protein: CASSKPDRGTEAFF. In DNA, the CDR3 is TGTGCCAGCAGTAAACCAGACAGGGGCACTGAAGCTTTCTTT.